A selection of T cell receptor beta chains follows, all from one sample in a study of technical replicates of blood from a few donors. Clones were read by immunoSEQ multiplex PCR, and TCRdb kept only the in-frame ones, dropping some. In the table there are 55,000 to 75,000 clones, about nine tenths of which are singletons. Input material: PBMCs. These TCRs come from a human donor in good health. Some clones in this sample may be carry-over from other donors' samples. CDR3s include the opening cysteine and the closing phenylalanine or tryptophan. A D gene is named only where the DNA matches it firmly. Only part of the rows carry a size: once, few, many, or a class if the clone is expanded.

clone_size | j_call | d_call | v_call | cdr3_nt | cdr3_aa
. | TRBJ1-6 | TRBD1 | TRBV5-4 | TGTGCCAGCGGTCCTAAACAGGGGCCGCCCCTCCACTTT | CASGPKQGPPLHF
. | TRBJ2-7 | TRBD1 | TRBV27 | TGTGCCAGCAGCGCCGGGACAGCCTACGAGCAGTACTTC | CASSAGTAYEQYF
. | TRBJ2-7 | TRBD2 | TRBV5-1 | TGCGCCAGCAGCCGTAGCGGGAGCTCCTACGAGCAGTACTTC | CASSRSGSSYEQYF
few | TRBJ2-7 | . | TRBV4-3 | TGCGCCAGCAGCCAAGAACGGACCCTCGGCGGGGCCGAGCAGTACTTC | CASSQERTLGGAEQYF
. | TRBJ2-7 | TRBD2 | TRBV4-1 | TGCGCCAGCAGCCAAGAACCCGGACTAGATGGGTCCTACGAGCAGTACTTC | CASSQEPGLDGSYEQYF
. | TRBJ2-5 | . | TRBV4-1 | TGCGCCAGCAGCCAAGATGGAGCGGGTCAAGAGACCCAGTACTTC | CASSQDGAGQETQYF
. | TRBJ2-1 | . | TRBV2 | TGTGCCAGCAGTGAACAGTCGCAGATCTTC | CASSEQSQIF
. | TRBJ2-1 | TRBD2 | TRBV30 | TGTGCCTGGAATATGGGGATGGGTAGCGGGACGCAGCAGTTCTTC | CAWNMGMGSGTQQFF
. | TRBJ1-1 | . | TRBV4-3 | TGCGCCAGCAGCCAAGATTCGACAGAAGACACTGAAGCTTTCTTT | CASSQDSTEDTEAFF
. | TRBJ1-1 | TRBD1 | TRBV18 | TGTGCCAGCTCAACCTCGACAGGGTCGAACACTGAAGCTTTCTTT | CASSTSTGSNTEAFF
. | TRBJ1-5 | . | TRBV19 | TGTGCCAGTAGTATAGGTGGCAGAGGGAGCCAGCCCCAGCATTTT | CASSIGGRGSQPQHF
. | TRBJ2-7 | . | TRBV21-1 | TGTGCCAGCAGAGTACGGCACCCCCTGGGCGTGCAGTACTTC | CASRVRHPLGVQYF
. | TRBJ2-3 | TRBD2 | TRBV4-2 | TGTGCCAGCAGCGCACTAGCGGGAAGTCAGAATACGCAGTATTTT | CASSALAGSQNTQYF
. | TRBJ2-3 | TRBD2 | TRBV27 | TGTGCCAGCAGTTTGACTAGCGCGACAGATACGCAGTATTTT | CASSLTSATDTQYF
once | TRBJ2-3 | TRBD2 | TRBV5-6 | TGTGCCAGCAGCTTGAGGGGACTAGCCACAGATACGCAGTATTTT | CASSLRGLATDTQYF
. | TRBJ1-2 | . | TRBV15 | TGTGCCACCAGCAGAGATCGTGGCGGCCTTTTTGGCTACACCTTC | CATSRDRGGLFGYTF
once | TRBJ2-3 | TRBD2 | TRBV4-3 | TGCGCCAGCAGCCAAGATGGGGGGGGGTCTACAGATACGCAGTATTTT | CASSQDGGGSTDTQYF
. | TRBJ2-7 | . | TRBV7-3 | TGTGCCAGCAGCTCCACGGCGCCAGGCGACGAGCAGTACTTC | CASSSTAPGDEQYF
. | TRBJ1-5 | . | TRBV4-1 | TGCGCCAGCAGCCAAGAGGTGAGTCAGCCCCAGCATTTT | CASSQEVSQPQHF
. | TRBJ1-1 | . | TRBV19 | TGTGCCAGTAGTTTCGACAGACCGAACACTGAAGCTTTCTTT | CASSFDRPNTEAFF
. | TRBJ2-1 | TRBD2 | TRBV2 | TGTGCCAGCACCCCCGGGGAGCTAGCGGGGGGGCCCTACAATGAGCAGTTCTTC | CASTPGELAGGPYNEQFF
. | TRBJ1-4 | TRBD1 | TRBV5-6 | TGTGCCAGCAGCTTATCAGGGGGCTGGGATGAAAAACTGTTTTTT | CASSLSGGWDEKLFF
. | TRBJ1-1 | TRBD1 | TRBV13 | TGTGCCAGCAGCTTAAGACAGGGCAGGGGGAACACTGAAGCTTTCTTT | CASSLRQGRGNTEAFF
once | TRBJ2-1 | . | TRBV14 | TGTGCCAGCAGCCAAGATCAAGGGACTCTCTACAATGAGCAGTTCTTC | CASSQDQGTLYNEQFF
. | TRBJ2-6 | TRBD1 | TRBV11-1 | TGTGCCAGCAGCTTAGCAGGGCGACAGGGCTCCGGGGCCAACGTCCTGACTTTC | CASSLAGRQGSGANVLTF
. | TRBJ2-7 | . | TRBV11-1 | TGTGCCAGCAGCCCACTCGGCGGGGTTAGCCACGAGCAGTACTTC | CASSPLGGVSHEQYF
. | TRBJ1-3 | . | TRBV6-5 | TGTGCCAGTAGGGGGTCGTCAGGAAACACCATATATTTT | CASRGSSGNTIYF
. | TRBJ1-2 | TRBD1 | TRBV4-3 | TGCGCCAGCAGCCCAGGACAGGGGGTAGTGGGCTACACCTTC | CASSPGQGVVGYTF
. | TRBJ2-5 | TRBD2 | TRBV2 | TGTGCCAGCAGACCAGGGCTGTCTAGCGGGGGGGCAGGAGAGACCCAGTACTTC | CASRPGLSSGGAGETQYF
. | TRBJ2-5 | . | TRBV12-5 | TGTGCTAGTGGTCCAGGGGGACTGGAAGAGACCCAGTACTTC | CASGPGGLEETQYF
medium-sized | TRBJ2-1 | TRBD2 | TRBV7-6 | TGTGCCAGCAGCTTAGAGACTAGCGGAAAATACAATGAGCAGTTCTTC | CASSLETSGKYNEQFF
medium-sized | TRBJ1-6 | . | TRBV7-9 | TGTGCCAGCAGCTCCGCAGGGGAATTTAATTCACCCCTCCACTTT | CASSSAGEFNSPLHF
. | TRBJ2-2 | TRBD2 | TRBV7-6 | TGTGCCAGCAGCTTGCGTCGCTCGTCGGCTAGCGGGCCCCACACCGGGGAGCTGTTTTTT | CASSLRRSSASGPHTGELFF
. | TRBJ1-1 | . | TRBV2 | TGTGCCAGCAGTACCGGGACATCGGGTACTGAAGCTTTCTTT | CASSTGTSGTEAFF
few | TRBJ2-1 | . | TRBV10-2 | TGCGCCAGCAGTGAGTCCGAGGTATCCTACAATGAGCAGTTCTTC | CASSESEVSYNEQFF
. | TRBJ1-1 | . | TRBV4-1 | TGCGCCAGCAGCCAAGGACCGGGTATAATGAACACTGAAGCTTTCTTT | CASSQGPGIMNTEAFF
. | TRBJ2-4 | TRBD2 | TRBV7-2 | TGTGCCAGCAGCCGAGGACCTAGCGGGACAGAAAACATTCAGTACTTC | CASSRGPSGTENIQYF
. | TRBJ2-5 | . | TRBV14 | TGTGCCAGCAGCCAAGACCTCGTGGCAGAGACCCAGTACTTC | CASSQDLVAETQYF
few | TRBJ1-1 | . | TRBV2 | TGTGCCAGCAGTGATGAGGAGAACACTGAAGCTTTCTTT | CASSDEENTEAFF
few | TRBJ2-2 | . | TRBV4-3 | TGCGCCAGCAGCCAAGTAGGGACTGATACCGGGGAGCTGTTTTTT | CASSQVGTDTGELFF
once | TRBJ2-6 | . | TRBV27 | TGTGCCAGCAGTTCCAGACTCTCTGGGGCCAACGTCCTGACTTTC | CASSSRLSGANVLTF
. | TRBJ2-3 | TRBD1 | TRBV4-2 | TGTGCCAGCAGCCAAGAAGCCGGACAGGGCGCAGATACGCAGTATTTT | CASSQEAGQGADTQYF
. | TRBJ1-1 | . | TRBV30 | TGTGCCTGGTGCCCCAGCGGCACTGAAGCTTTCTTT | CAWCPSGTEAFF
once | TRBJ2-4 | . | TRBV7-3 | TGTGCCAGCAGCTGGGGCTCAGGATCTGGAAACATTCAGTACTTC | CASSWGSGSGNIQYF
. | TRBJ2-3 | TRBD2 | TRBV4-2 | TGTGCCAGCAGCCAAGTGACTAGCGGGGGAGCCCGCACAGATACGCAGTATTTT | CASSQVTSGGARTDTQYF
. | TRBJ1-4 | TRBD1 | TRBV19 | TGTGCCAGTAGTTGGACAGGAACTAATGAAAAACTGTTTTTT | CASSWTGTNEKLFF
. | TRBJ2-3 | . | TRBV6-4 | TGTGCCAGCAGTGACGGGGAGAGCACAGATACGCAGTATTTT | CASSDGESTDTQYF
. | TRBJ2-3 | . | TRBV6-5 | TGTGCCAGCAGTTACGCGGATACGCAGTATTTT | CASSYADTQYF
. | TRBJ2-7 | TRBD1 | TRBV9 | TGTGCCAGCAGCGTCCGGGACAGAGGGCCCGAGCAGTACTTC | CASSVRDRGPEQYF
few | TRBJ2-7 | . | TRBV7-8 | TGTGCCAGCAGCTTAGCCATAGCCTCCTACGAGCAGTACTTC | CASSLAIASYEQYF
. | TRBJ2-1 | TRBD2 | TRBV5-1 | TGCGCCAGCAGCTTGTCTAGCGGTTATAGCTCCTACAATGAGCAGTTCTTC | CASSLSSGYSSYNEQFF
. | TRBJ1-2 | . | TRBV18 | TGTGCCAGCTCTGAAGGGACATATGGCTACACCTTC | CASSEGTYGYTF
many | TRBJ1-1 | . | TRBV13 | TGTGCCAGCAGCCAAGAAGGTTCTATCGAGGGCACTGAAGCTTTCTTT | CASSQEGSIEGTEAFF
. | TRBJ2-3 | TRBD2 | TRBV6-5 | TGTGCCAGCAGTTGGGGGACTAGCGGGGGAACAGATACGCAGTATTTT | CASSWGTSGGTDTQYF
. | TRBJ1-1 | TRBD1 | TRBV4-1 | TGCGCCAGCAGCCAAGATAGCGGCAGGGGGACTCGGAACACTGAAGCTTTCTTT | CASSQDSGRGTRNTEAFF